Below are 20 T cell receptor beta chains sequenced from a single sample in a study of T cells in Graves' hyperthyroidism and ophthalmopathy. RNA transcripts gave rise to amplified TCR beta CDR3 regions. The HTBI primer set drove a first-round RT-PCR of the TCR CDR3. In TCRdb, the multiplex PCR reads were re-called with MiXCR into one record per CDR3 protein. The table lists under 650,000 distinct CDR3 sequences, about 16% of them singletons, with over 3.5% in the top ten. Input material: blood. The receptors shown here come from a woman aged 25 to 39 with Graves' hyperthyroidism.

This clonotype was observed at least ten times. This sequence joins TRBV18 and TRBJ1-5; no clear D. CDR3 length: 14 amino acids. CDR1 is KGHSH and CDR2 is LQKENI in the germline V gene. V lost 1 base, J lost 6 bases, and 10 bases lay in between. The CDR3 here is CASSPRNEGQPQHF. CDR3 nucleotides: TGTGCCAGCTCACCACGGAATGAAGGTCAGCCCCAGCATTTT.

This clonotype was observed at least ten times. The chain uses TRBV7-2 and TRBJ2-1, with TRBD2 identical over 7 bases. The CDR3 contains 14 residues. V lost 5 bases, J lost 9 bases, and 10 bases stayed unmatched. Germline CDR1 and CDR2: SGHTA and FQGNSA. Here the CDR3 reads CASSPAPGGGEQFF. In DNA, the CDR3 is TGTGCCAGCAGCCCGGCCCCGGGGGGTGGTGAGCAGTTCTTC.

The V gene is TRBV24-1, the J gene TRBJ2-7; 8 nucleotides line up with TRBD1. Germline trimming cut 5 bases from V and 3 bases from J; bases unmatched to any gene: 11. CDR3 length: 16 residues. CDR1 is KGHDR, CDR2 SFDVKD, per germline. The CDR3 nucleotides read TGTGCCACCAGTGCCCATGCGGCAGGGGGCTTCTACGAGCAGTACTTC. It translates to CATSAHAAGGFYEQYF.

This clonotype was counted a single time. The CDR3 DNA reads TGTGCCAGCAGTTACCACAATCGGGAGACCAACTATGGCTACACCTTC. Translated, it gives CASSYHNRETNYGYTF. The rearrangement uses TRBV6-9 and TRBJ1-2; D is ambiguous. V was pared by 3 bases and J by 2 bases, with 16 bases between. This CDR3 has 16 residues. The germline V gene has CDR1 MNHGY and CDR2 SVAAGI.

Many counts were recorded for this clonotype. The J gene is TRBJ1-5, the V gene TRBV5-6; TRBD1 might be the D (5 bases). Germline V gene data show CDR1 as SGHDT and CDR2 as YYEEEE. Trimming cost V 4 bases and J 0 bases, with 11 bases left between them. This CDR3 contains 15 residues. CDR3 DNA: TGTGCCAGCAGCAGGGGACTGAATAGCAATCAGCCCCAGCATTTT. This translates into CASSRGLNSNQPQHF.

The genes are TRBV19 and TRBJ2-7, with a tentative D call TRBD1 (6 bases). V shed 3 bases and J shed 3 bases, with 12 bases lying between them. Per germline, CDR1 LNHDA and CDR2 SQIVND (reference sequence). The CDR3 loop spans 14 amino acids. For the CDR3, the DNA is TGTGCCAGTAGTATTCGTCACAGGGACTACGAGCAGTACTTC. This sequence encodes CASSIRHRDYEQYF.

In the case of this clonotype: It may be a read error: a sequence one base away is much more abundant. The rearrangement links TRBV6-2 or TRBV6-3 to TRBJ1-1, with D maybe TRBD1 (5 bases). The germline V gene has CDR1 MNHEY and CDR2 SVGEGT. CDR3 length equals 15 residues. DNA for the CDR3: TGTGCCGGCAGCCGGGACGCTTTCCAGAACACTGAAGCTTTCTTT. Its protein product is CAGSRDAFQNTEAFF.

This clonotype appeared many times. The V call is TRBV5-1, the J call TRBJ2-3; D is uncertain. Trimming shortened V by 4 bases and J by 1 base, and 10 bases separated the two germline ends. In germline, CDR1 is SGHRS, CDR2 YFSETQ. The CDR3 has 14 amino acids. The CDR3 DNA is TGCGCCAGCAGCCTGAATCAGGGCACAGATACGCAGTATTTT. Its translation: CASSLNQGTDTQYF.

The sample holds many counts of this clonotype. The genes are TRBV12-3 or TRBV12-4 and TRBJ2-7; D is possibly TRBD1 or TRBD2 (5 bases each). The CDR3 is 14 residues long. V shed 6 bases and J shed 3 bases, with 15 bases lying between them. CDR3 amino acids: CASSPGTPNYEQYF. CDR3 bases: TGTGCCAGCAGCCCCGGGACCCCAAACTACGAGCAGTACTTC.

The CDR3 protein is CASSRTVEGGYTF. In nucleotides, the CDR3 is TGTGCCAGCAGCCGGACAGTCGAAGGAGGCTACACCTTC. The gene calls are TRBV5-4 and TRBJ1-2, with D perhaps TRBD1 (6 bases). This CDR3 is 13 amino acids long. Germline CDR1 is SGHNT and CDR2 is YYREEE (reference sequence). Trimming took 4 bases from V and 8 from J, leaving 15 bases between them.

In its sample, this clonotype was seen many times. The chain joins TRBV12-3 or TRBV12-4 to TRBJ2-3; 8 nucleotides align to TRBD2. V lost 6 bases to trimming and J lost 4 bases; unmatched junction nucleotides: 9. This CDR3 spans 15 amino acids. The CDR3 loop reads CASSLDSGSSDTQYF. CDR3 sequence (DNA): TGTGCCAGCAGCTTGGACAGCGGGAGTTCAGATACGCAGTATTTT.

This clonotype occurred many times. The chain employs TRBV15 and TRBJ2-7, with TRBD2 as a possible D gene (6 bases). With 0 bases removed from V and 3 bases from J, the gap between germline ends came to 18 bases. Germline V lookup: CDR1 LNHNV, CDR2 YYDKDF (reference sequence). This CDR3 has 17 amino acids. The CDR3 loop is CATSRDPSRGTIYEQYF. The CDR3, as DNA: TGTGCCACCAGCAGAGATCCCTCCCGGGGGACCATCTACGAGCAGTACTTC.

V gene TRBV27 combines with J gene TRBJ1-6; a weak D match, TRBD1 (5 bases). The CDR3 runs 16 residues. Germline loops: CDR1 MNHEY, CDR2 SMNVEV (reference sequence). The germline V and J ends were trimmed by 6 bases and 16 bases, with 28 bases remaining between them. The CDR3 DNA is TGTGCCAGCAGCAATGGAGGGCAGGGTTTTGGACTTCAACTCCACTTT. This translates into CASSNGGQGFGLQLHF.

The table lists this clonotype with a few counts. V and J are TRBV4-3 and TRBJ1-6, with 9 bases that match TRBD1. The V gene's germline CDR1 is LGHNA and CDR2 YSLEER. The CDR3 loop spans 20 amino acids. V was pared by 4 bases and J by 7 bases, with 20 bases of the junction left unmatched. In DNA, the CDR3 is TGCGCCAGCAGCCGGTCCTTCGACCCCATCGGACAGGGGAGGAATTCACCCCTCCACTTT. The encoded protein is CASSRSFDPIGQGRNSPLHF.

This clonotype appeared a few times. The junction does not match germline at one end; this may be a read error. The V gene is TRBV7-2, the J gene TRBJ2-5; the match to TRBD1 covers 9 bases. The CDR3 is 15 residues long. The germline CDR1 and CDR2 sequences are SGHTA and FQGNSA. The CDR3 DNA sequence: TGCGCCAGCAGCCGAAGACAGGGGGTTCAAGAGACCCAGTACTTC. Its translation is CASSRRQGVQETQYF. Full variable domain (rest looked up from reference TRBV7-2 and TRBJ2-5): GAGVSQSPSNKVTEKGKDVELRCDPISGHTALYWYRQSLGQGLEFLIYFQGNSAPDKSGLPSDRFSAERTGGSVSTLTIQRTQQEDSAVYLCASSRRQGVQETQYFGPGTRLLVL.

Many counts were recorded for this clonotype. The rearrangement joins TRBV3-1 to TRBJ1-1; unclear D gene. With 1 base removed from V and 7 bases from J, the gap between germline ends came to 13 bases. The CDR3 totals 14 residues. Germline assignment: CDR1 LGHDT and CDR2 YNNKEL (reference sequence). CDR3 protein: CASSQATGINEAFF. The CDR3 bases are TGTGCCAGCAGCCAAGCTACGGGCATCAATGAAGCTTTCTTT.

The chain couples TRBV4-1 to TRBJ2-4, with D possibly being TRBD1 (5 bases). CDR3 length: 18 amino acids. The V end lost 4 bases, the J end lost 0 bases, and 19 bases lay between the germline ends. Germline loops: CDR1 MGHRA, CDR2 YSYEKL. CDR3 loop: CASSLLVGQGLAKNIQYF. As DNA, the CDR3 is TGCGCCAGCAGCCTCCTCGTAGGTCAGGGCCTAGCCAAAAACATTCAGTACTTC.

The rearrangement links TRBV7-3 to TRBJ2-7; 8 nucleotides agree with TRBD1. The trim removed 3 bases at V and 3 bases at J, leaving 7 bases unmatched. CDR1 is SGHTA, CDR2 FQGTGA, per germline. The CDR3 sequence is 15 residues long. The CDR3: CASSFTGGNGYEQYF. Here the CDR3 DNA reads TGTGCCAGCAGCTTCACAGGGGGGAACGGCTACGAGCAGTACTTC.

This clonotype showed up just once. The J gene is TRBJ2-1, the V gene TRBV7-2; 13 bases are a match to TRBD2. Germline lookup yields CDR1 SGHTA and CDR2 FQGNSA. The J segment lost 0 bases and the V segment lost 5 bases, leaving 4 bases of the junction unmatched. This CDR3 region has 17 residues. The CDR3 nucleotides read TGTGCCAGCAGCGCCAGGACTAGCGGGAGCTCCTACAATGAGCAGTTCTTC. Translating gives CASSARTSGSSYNEQFF.

This clonotype was observed a handful of times. This chain connects TRBV2 to TRBJ2-7; 7 positions agree with TRBD1. Germline CDR1 and CDR2: SNHLY and FYNNEI. The trim removed 4 bases at V and 4 bases at J, leaving 13 bases unmatched. The CDR3 contains 16 residues. CDR3 DNA: TGTGCCAGCAGTGTCCCGGATCGACAGGGAATTTACGAGCAGTACTTC. Its protein is CASSVPDRQGIYEQYF.